Listed below are T cell receptor beta chains from one sample, sequenced in a study of CD8+ T cells in alopecia areata. The repertoire was sequenced with immunoSEQ multiplex PCR; TCRdb's copy has only in-frame clones and lacks some. The sample has roughly 250,000 clones; 67% are singletons. This specimen consisted of CD4+ T cells sorted from blood, obtained at week 0. Receptor source: a human donor with alopecia areata. Each CDR3 is given with its conserved first and last residue. The D gene is left open where the match is weak.

D: NA
J: TRBJ2-5
V: TRBV2
CDR3: CATRQYQETQYF

D: NA
J: TRBJ2-5
V: TRBV28
CDR3: CASSSAGTAGETQYF

D: NA
J: TRBJ2-1
V: TRBV5-1
CDR3: CASSFGNNEQFF

D: NA
J: TRBJ1-2
V: TRBV29-1
CDR3: CSAFTPQGAGGYTF

D: NA
J: TRBJ2-5
V: TRBV9
CDR3: CASSVEETQYF

D: NA
J: TRBJ2-3
V: TRBV4-1
CDR3: CASSQTVGPYTDTQYF

D: NA
J: TRBJ2-1
V: TRBV7-8
CDR3: CASSSAGKIIHEQFF

D: NA
J: TRBJ2-5
V: TRBV7-9
CDR3: CASSPRGPETQYF

D: NA
J: TRBJ2-5
V: TRBV2
CDR3: CASSELTQYF

D: NA
J: TRBJ1-3
V: TRBV9
CDR3: CASSYTGGPGNTIYF

D: TRBD1
J: TRBJ1-2
V: TRBV29-1
CDR3: CSALDRETYGYTF

D: TRBD2
J: TRBJ2-1
V: TRBV7-2
CDR3: CASSSLAGVYNEQFF

D: NA
J: TRBJ1-1
V: TRBV29-1
CDR3: CSVRAAEAFF

D: NA
J: TRBJ1-5
V: TRBV15
CDR3: CATSRVDKWDQPQHF

D: NA
J: TRBJ1-4
V: TRBV18
CDR3: CASSPNRSPNEKLFF

D: NA
J: TRBJ2-5
V: TRBV15
CDR3: CATSRDRETQYF

D: NA
J: TRBJ2-1
V: TRBV29-1
CDR3: CSVESRGAYNEQFF

D: NA
J: TRBJ1-6
V: TRBV4-1
CDR3: CASSPPRTPNSPLHF

D: NA
J: TRBJ2-5
V: TRBV14
CDR3: CASNEGTLETQYF

D: NA
J: TRBJ2-1
V: TRBV29-1
CDR3: CSVENIDSSYNEQFF

D: NA
J: TRBJ2-1
V: TRBV29-1
CDR3: CSVELGKEQFF

D: NA
J: TRBJ1-1
V: TRBV18
CDR3: CASSKGGHMNTEAFF

D: NA
J: TRBJ1-1
V: TRBV30
CDR3: CAWSSGAPTEAFF

D: NA
J: TRBJ1-2
V: TRBV4-3
CDR3: CASSQERGTSNYGYTF

D: TRBD2
J: TRBJ2-3
V: TRBV30
CDR3: CAWSVLAGARATQYF

D: NA
J: TRBJ2-6
V: TRBV7-3
CDR3: CASSPTSGANVLTF

D: NA
J: TRBJ2-3
V: TRBV6-5
CDR3: CASNPGGGAGDTQYF

D: TRBD2
J: TRBJ2-5
V: TRBV6-1
CDR3: CASMLLAGVETQYF

D: NA
J: TRBJ2-4
V: TRBV9
CDR3: CASSVGQGLGSENIQYF

D: NA
J: TRBJ2-3
V: TRBV6-5
CDR3: CAASGPSRADTQYF

D: NA
J: TRBJ1-4
V: TRBV7-8
CDR3: CASSHALSQVFF

D: NA
J: TRBJ1-1
V: TRBV6-5
CDR3: CASSPGGTEAFF

D: NA
J: TRBJ2-2
V: TRBV29-1
CDR3: CSVNGRSAGELFF

D: TRBD2
J: TRBJ2-1
V: TRBV7-2
CDR3: CASSLEGLVANEQFF

D: NA
J: TRBJ1-3
V: TRBV29-1
CDR3: CSIAGSSGNTIYF

D: TRBD2
J: TRBJ2-5
V: TRBV29-1
CDR3: CSAGDYKETQYF

D: NA
J: TRBJ2-1
V: TRBV30
CDR3: CASRKGGEQFF

D: NA
J: TRBJ2-7
V: TRBV5-1
CDR3: CASSLESGRRPYEQYF

D: NA
J: TRBJ1-2
V: TRBV30
CDR3: CAWSVDRYNYGYTF

D: NA
J: TRBJ2-7
V: TRBV27
CDR3: CASSLAASYEQYF

D: TRBD2
J: TRBJ2-5
V: TRBV11-3
CDR3: CASSDGTSGQETQYF

D: NA
J: TRBJ2-7
V: TRBV2
CDR3: CASSEYSYEQYF

D: NA
J: TRBJ1-4
V: TRBV5-1
CDR3: CASSRDGINEKLFF